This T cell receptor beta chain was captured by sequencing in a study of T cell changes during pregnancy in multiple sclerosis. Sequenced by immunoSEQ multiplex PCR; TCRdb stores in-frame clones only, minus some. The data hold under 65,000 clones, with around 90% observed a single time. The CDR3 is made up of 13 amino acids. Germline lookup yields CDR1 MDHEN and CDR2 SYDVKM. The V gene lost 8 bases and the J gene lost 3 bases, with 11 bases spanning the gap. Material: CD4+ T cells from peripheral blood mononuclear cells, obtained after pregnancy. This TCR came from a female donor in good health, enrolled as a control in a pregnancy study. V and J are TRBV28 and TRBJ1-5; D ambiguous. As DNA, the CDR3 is TGTGCCAGCTTCCGGGAACTCAATCAGCCCCAGCATTTT. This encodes CASFRELNQPQHF.